This T cell receptor (beta chain) comes out of a study of response to subunit inactivated influenza vaccine. Germline V gene sequence: CDR1 SGHRS, CDR2 YFSETQ. V shed 6 bases and J 2 bases; nucleotides not matched to a gene: 10. The CDR3 spans 16 residues. TCRdb re-analysed the RT-PCR reads in MiXCR, keeping a single row per CDR3 protein. The sample has 750,000 to 850,000 distinct CDR3 sequences, less than 20% seen once; the top ten hold around 9.9%. This clonotype was sampled from a man in his forties or fifties who received an inactivated influenza vaccine. This chain uses TRBV5-1 with TRBJ2-5; 10 bases map to TRBD1. The sample here was PBMCs from blood, taken roughly 5 days after vaccination. For the CDR3, the DNA is TGCGCCAGCATGTTGGGACAGGGGCTATCACAAGAGACCCAGTACTTC. Translation: CASMLGQGLSQETQYF.